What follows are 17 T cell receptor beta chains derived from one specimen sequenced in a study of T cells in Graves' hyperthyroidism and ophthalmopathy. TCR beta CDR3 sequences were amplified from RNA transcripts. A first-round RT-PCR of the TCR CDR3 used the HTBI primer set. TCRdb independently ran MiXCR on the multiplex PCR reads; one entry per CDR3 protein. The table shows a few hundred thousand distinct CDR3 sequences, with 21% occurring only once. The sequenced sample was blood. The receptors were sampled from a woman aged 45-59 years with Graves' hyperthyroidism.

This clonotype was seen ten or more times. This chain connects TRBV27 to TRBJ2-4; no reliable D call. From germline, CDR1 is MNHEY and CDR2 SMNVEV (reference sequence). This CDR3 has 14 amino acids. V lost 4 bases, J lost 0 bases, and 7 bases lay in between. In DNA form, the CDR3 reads TGTGCCAGCAGTTCCCAGCGAGCCAAAAACATTCAGTACTTC. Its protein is CASSSQRAKNIQYF.

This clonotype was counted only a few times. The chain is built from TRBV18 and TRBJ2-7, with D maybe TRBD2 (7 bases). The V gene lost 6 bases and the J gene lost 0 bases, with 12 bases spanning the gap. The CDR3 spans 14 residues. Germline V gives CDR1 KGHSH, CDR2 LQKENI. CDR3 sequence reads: CASSGGGSSYEQYF. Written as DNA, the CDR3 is TGTGCCAGCTCGGGGGGCGGGAGCTCCTACGAGCAGTACTTC.

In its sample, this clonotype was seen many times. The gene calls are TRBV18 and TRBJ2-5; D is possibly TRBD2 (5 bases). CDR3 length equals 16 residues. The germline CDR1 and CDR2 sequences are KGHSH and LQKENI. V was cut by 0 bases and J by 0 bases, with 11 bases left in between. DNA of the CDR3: TGTGCCAGCTCACCACCAAGCGGACGGTACCAAGAGACCCAGTACTTC. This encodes CASSPPSGRYQETQYF.

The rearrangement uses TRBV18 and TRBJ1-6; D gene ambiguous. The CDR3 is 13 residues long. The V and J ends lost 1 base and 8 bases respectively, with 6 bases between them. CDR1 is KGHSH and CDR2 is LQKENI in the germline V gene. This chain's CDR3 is CASSPLKDSPLHF. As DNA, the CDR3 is TGTGCCAGCTCACCACTTAAAGATTCACCCCTCCACTTT. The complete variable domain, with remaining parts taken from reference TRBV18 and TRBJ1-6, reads NAGVMQNPRHLVRRRGQEARLRCSPMKGHSHVYWYRQLPEEGLKFMVYLQKENIIDESGMPKERFSAEFPKEGPSILRIQQVVRGDSAAYFCASSPLKDSPLHFGNGTRLTVT.

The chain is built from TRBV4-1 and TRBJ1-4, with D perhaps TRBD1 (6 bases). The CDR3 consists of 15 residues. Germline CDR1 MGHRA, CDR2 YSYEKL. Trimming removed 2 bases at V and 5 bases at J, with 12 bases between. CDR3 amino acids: CASSQRGDYNEKLFF. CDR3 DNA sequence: TGCGCCAGCAGCCAAAGGGGGGATTACAATGAAAAACTGTTTTTT.

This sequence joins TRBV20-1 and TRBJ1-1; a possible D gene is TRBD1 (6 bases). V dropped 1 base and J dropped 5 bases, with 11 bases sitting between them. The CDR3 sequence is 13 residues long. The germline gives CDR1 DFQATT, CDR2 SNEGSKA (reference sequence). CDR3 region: CSARGPGATEAFF. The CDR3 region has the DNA TGCAGTGCTAGAGGCCCGGGGGCGACTGAAGCTTTCTTT.

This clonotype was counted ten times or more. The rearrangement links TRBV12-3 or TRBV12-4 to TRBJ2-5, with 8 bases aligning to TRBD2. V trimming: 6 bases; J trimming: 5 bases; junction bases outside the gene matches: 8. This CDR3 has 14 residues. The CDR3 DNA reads TGTGCCAGCAGCCCCGGGACTAGAGCGGAGACCCAGTACTTC. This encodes CASSPGTRAETQYF.

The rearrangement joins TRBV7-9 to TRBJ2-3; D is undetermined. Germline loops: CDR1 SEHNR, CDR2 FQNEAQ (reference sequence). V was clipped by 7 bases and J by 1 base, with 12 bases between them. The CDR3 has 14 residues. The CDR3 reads CASNSGIGTDTQYF. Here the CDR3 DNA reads TGTGCCAGCAATTCCGGAATAGGCACAGATACGCAGTATTTT.

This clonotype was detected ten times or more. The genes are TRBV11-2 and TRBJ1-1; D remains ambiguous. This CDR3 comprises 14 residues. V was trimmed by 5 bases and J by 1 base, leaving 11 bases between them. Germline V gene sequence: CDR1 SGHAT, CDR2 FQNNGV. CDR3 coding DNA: TGTGCCAGCAGCAACCTGCGTGCGAACACTGAAGCTTTCTTT. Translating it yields CASSNLRANTEAFF.

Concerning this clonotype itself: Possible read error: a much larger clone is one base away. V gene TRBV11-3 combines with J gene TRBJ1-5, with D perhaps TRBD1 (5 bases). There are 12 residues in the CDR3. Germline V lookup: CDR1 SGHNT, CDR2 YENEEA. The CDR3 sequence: CASNLDPSGGHF. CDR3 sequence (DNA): TGTGCCAGCAACTTAGATCCTAGCGGGGGGCATTTT.

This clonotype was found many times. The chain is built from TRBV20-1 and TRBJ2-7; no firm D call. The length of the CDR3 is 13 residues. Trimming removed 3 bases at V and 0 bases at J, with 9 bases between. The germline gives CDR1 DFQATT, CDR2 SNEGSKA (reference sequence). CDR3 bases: TGCAGTGCTAGTAGGCATAGCTCCTACGAGCAGTACTTC. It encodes CSASRHSSYEQYF.

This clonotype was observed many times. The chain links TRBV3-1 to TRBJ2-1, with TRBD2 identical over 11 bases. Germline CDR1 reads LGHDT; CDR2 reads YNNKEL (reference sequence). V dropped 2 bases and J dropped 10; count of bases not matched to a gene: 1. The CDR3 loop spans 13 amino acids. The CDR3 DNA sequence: TGTGCCAGCAGCCAAACTAGCGGGGGCGAGCAGTTCTTC. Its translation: CASSQTSGGEQFF.

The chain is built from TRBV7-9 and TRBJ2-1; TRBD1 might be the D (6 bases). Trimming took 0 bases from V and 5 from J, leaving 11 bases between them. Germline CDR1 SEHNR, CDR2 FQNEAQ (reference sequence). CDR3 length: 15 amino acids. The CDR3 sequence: CASSLAEGQNNEQFF. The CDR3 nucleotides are TGTGCCAGCAGCTTAGCGGAAGGACAGAACAATGAGCAGTTCTTC. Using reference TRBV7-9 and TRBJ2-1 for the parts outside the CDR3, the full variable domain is DTGVSQNPRHKITKRGQNVTFRCDPISEHNRLYWYRQTLGQGPEFLTYFQNEAQLEKSRLLSDRFSAERPKGSFSTLEIQRTEQGDSAMYLCASSLAEGQNNEQFFGPGTRLTVL.

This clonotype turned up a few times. The CDR3 DNA reads TGTGCCAGCAGCTTCGGACTAGCGGGGGAGCAGTTCTTC. Protein product: CASSFGLAGEQFF. The rearrangement links TRBV7-3 to TRBJ2-1, with 12 bases lining up with TRBD2. Germline V lookup: CDR1 SGHTA, CDR2 FQGTGA. J was trimmed by 10 bases and V by 3 bases; bases with no gene match: 1. The CDR3 totals 13 residues. Looking up the rest from reference TRBV7-3 and TRBJ2-1 gives the full variable domain: GAGVSQTPSNKVTEKGKYVELRCDPISGHTALYWYRQSLGQGPEFLIYFQGTGAADDSGLPNDRFFAVRPEGSVSTLKIQRTERGDSAVYLCASSFGLAGEQFFGPGTRLTVL.

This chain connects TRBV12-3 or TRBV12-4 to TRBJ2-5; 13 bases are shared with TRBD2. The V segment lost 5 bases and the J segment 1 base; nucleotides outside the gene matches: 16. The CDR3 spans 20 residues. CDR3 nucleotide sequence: TGTGCCAGCAGTCAATCAAGGACTAGCGGGAGTGAGAGGGGCCAAGAGACCCAGTACTTC. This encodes CASSQSRTSGSERGQETQYF.

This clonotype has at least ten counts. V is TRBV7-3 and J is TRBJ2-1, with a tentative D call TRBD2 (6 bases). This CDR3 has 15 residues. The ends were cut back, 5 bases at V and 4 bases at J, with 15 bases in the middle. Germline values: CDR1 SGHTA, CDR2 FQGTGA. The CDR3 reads CASSPQLAEYNEQFF. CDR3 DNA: TGTGCCAGCAGCCCTCAGTTAGCGGAGTACAATGAGCAGTTCTTC.

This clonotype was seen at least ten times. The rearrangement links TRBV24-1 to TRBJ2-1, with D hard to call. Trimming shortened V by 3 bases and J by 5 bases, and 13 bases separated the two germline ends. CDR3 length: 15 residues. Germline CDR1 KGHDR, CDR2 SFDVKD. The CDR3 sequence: CATSDTPDEDNEQFF. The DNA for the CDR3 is TGTGCCACCAGTGATACACCGGACGAGGACAATGAGCAGTTCTTC.